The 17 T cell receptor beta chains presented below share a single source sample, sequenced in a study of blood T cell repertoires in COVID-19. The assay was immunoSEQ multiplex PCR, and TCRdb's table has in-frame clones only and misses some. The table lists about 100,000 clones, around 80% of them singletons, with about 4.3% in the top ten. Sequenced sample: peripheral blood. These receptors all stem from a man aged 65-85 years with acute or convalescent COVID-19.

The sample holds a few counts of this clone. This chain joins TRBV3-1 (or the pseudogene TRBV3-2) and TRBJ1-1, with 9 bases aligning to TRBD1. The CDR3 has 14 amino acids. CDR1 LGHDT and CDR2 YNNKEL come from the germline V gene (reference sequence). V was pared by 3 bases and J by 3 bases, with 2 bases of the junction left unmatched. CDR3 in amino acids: CASSQGDRDTEAFF. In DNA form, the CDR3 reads TGTGCCAGCAGCCAGGGGGACAGGGACACTGAAGCTTTCTTT.

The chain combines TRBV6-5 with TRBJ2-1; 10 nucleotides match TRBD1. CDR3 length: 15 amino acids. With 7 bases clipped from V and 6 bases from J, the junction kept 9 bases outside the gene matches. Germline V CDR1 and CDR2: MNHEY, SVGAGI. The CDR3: CASKGDWDRGNEQFF. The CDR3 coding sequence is TGTGCCAGCAAAGGAGATTGGGACAGGGGCAATGAGCAGTTCTTC.

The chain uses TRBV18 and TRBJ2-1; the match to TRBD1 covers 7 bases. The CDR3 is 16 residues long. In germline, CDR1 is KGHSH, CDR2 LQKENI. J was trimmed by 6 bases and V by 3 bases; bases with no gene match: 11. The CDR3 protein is CASSPEITGAGNEQFF. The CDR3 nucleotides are TGTGCCAGCTCACCCGAAATTACAGGGGCCGGCAATGAGCAGTTCTTC.

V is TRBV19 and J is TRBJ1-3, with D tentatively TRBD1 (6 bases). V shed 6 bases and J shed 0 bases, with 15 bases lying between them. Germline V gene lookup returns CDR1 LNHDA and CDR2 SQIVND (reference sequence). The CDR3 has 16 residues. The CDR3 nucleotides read TGTGCCAGTAGGGACCCAACAGGGAGCTCTGGAAACACCATATATTTT. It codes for CASRDPTGSSGNTIYF.

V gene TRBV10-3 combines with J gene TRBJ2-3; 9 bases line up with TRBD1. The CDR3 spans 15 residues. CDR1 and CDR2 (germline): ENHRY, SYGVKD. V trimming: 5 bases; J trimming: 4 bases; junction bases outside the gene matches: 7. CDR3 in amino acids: CAISSPGQGADTQYF. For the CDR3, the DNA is TGTGCCATCAGTTCACCGGGACAGGGTGCAGATACGCAGTATTTT.

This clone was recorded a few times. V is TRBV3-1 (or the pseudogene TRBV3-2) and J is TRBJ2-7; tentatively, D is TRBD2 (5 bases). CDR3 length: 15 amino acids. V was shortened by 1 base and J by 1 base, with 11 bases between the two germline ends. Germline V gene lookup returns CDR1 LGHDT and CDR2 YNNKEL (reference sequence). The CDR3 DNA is TGTGCCAGCAGCCAAGCCGCAGAGGGTTCCTACGAGCAGTACTTC. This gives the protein CASSQAAEGSYEQYF.

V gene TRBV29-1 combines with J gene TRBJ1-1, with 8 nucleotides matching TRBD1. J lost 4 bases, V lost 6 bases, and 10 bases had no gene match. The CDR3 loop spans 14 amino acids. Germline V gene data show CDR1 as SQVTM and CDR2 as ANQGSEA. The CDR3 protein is CSVPGTGWGTEAFF. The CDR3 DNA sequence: TGCAGCGTGCCCGGGACAGGCTGGGGCACTGAAGCTTTCTTT.

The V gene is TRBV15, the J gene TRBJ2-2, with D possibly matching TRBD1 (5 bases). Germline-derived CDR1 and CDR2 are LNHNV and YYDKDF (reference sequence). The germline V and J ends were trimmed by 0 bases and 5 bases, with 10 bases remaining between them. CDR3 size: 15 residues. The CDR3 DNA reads TGTGCCACCAGCAGAGAAGGGGCTGGGACCGGGGAGCTGTTTTTT. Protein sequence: CATSREGAGTGELFF.

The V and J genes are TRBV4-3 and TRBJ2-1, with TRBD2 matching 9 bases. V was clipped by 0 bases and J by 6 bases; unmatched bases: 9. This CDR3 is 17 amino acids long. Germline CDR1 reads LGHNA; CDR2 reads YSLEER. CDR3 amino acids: CASSQDPAGGPVNEQFF. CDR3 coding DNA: TGCGCCAGCAGCCAAGATCCGGCGGGGGGGCCCGTCAATGAGCAGTTCTTC.

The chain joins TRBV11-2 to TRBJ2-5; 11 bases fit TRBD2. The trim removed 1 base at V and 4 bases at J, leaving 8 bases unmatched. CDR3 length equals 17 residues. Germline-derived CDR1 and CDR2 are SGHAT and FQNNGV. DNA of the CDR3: TGTGCCAGCAGCTTAGCCCCTCTAGCGGGGGGCCCAGAGACCCAGTACTTC. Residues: CASSLAPLAGGPETQYF.

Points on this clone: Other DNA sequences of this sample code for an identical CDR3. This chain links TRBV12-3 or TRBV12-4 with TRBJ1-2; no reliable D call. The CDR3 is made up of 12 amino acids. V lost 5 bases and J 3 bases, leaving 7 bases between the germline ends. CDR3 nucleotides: TGTGCCAGCAGTCCCCGGGACTATGGCTACACCTTC. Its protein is CASSPRDYGYTF.

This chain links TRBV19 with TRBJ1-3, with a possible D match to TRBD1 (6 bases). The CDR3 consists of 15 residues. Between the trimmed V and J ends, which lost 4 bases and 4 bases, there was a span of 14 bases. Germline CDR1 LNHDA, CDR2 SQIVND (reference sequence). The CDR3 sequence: CASSTTQGSGNTIYF. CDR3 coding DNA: TGTGCCAGTAGTACCACACAGGGATCGGGAAACACCATATATTTT.

For the CDR3, the DNA is TGCGCCAGCAGCCAAGACCCCGGGACATTGAATCAGCCCCAGCATTTT. Translated, it gives CASSQDPGTLNQPQHF. This sequence joins TRBV4-1 and TRBJ1-5; a weak D match, TRBD1 (6 bases). V lost 0 bases, J lost 4 bases, and 13 bases lay in between. Germline assignment: CDR1 MGHRA and CDR2 YSYEKL. The length of the CDR3 is 16 residues.

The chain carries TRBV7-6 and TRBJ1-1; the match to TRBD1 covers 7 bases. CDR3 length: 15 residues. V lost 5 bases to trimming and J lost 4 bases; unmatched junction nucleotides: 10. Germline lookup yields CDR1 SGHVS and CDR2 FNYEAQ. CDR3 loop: CASSPMAQGGTEAFF. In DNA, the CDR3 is TGTGCCAGCAGCCCCATGGCCCAGGGGGGCACTGAAGCTTTCTTT. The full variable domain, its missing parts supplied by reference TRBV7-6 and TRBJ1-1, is GAGVSQSPRYKVTKRGQDVALRCDPISGHVSLYWYRQALGQGPEFLTYFNYEAQQDKSGLPNDRFSAERPEGSISTLTIQRTEQRDSAMYRCASSPMAQGGTEAFFGQGTRLTVV.

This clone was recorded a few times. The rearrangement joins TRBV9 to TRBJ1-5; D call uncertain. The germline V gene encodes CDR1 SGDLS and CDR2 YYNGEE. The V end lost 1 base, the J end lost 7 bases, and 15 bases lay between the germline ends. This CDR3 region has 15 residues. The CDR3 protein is CASSVSFGAGQPQHF. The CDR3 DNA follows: TGTGCCAGCAGCGTATCCTTCGGAGCCGGGCAGCCCCAGCATTTT.

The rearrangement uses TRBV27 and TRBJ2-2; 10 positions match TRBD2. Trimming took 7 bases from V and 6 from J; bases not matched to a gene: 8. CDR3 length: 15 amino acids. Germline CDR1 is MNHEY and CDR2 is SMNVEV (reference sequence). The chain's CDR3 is CASTSLAGFAGELFF. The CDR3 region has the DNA TGTGCCAGCACTTCACTAGCGGGGTTCGCCGGGGAGCTGTTTTTT.

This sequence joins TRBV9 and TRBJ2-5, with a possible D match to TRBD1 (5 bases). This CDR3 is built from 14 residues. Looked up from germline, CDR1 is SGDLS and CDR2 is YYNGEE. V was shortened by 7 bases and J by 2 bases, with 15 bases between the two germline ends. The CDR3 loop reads CASGKGNLQETQYF. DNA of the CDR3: TGTGCCAGCGGGAAGGGGAATCTACAAGAGACCCAGTACTTC.